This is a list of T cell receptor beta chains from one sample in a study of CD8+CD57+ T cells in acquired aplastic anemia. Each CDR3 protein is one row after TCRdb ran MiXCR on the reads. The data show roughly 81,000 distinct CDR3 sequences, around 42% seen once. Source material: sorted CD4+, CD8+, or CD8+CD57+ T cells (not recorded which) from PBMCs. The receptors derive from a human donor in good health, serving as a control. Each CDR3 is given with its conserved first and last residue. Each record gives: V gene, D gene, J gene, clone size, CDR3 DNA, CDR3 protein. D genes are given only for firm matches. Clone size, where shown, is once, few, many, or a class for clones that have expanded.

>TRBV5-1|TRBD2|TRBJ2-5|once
TGCGCCAGCAGCTTGACGGCGGGGGGGGCGGAGACCCAGTACTTC
CASSLTAGGAETQYF
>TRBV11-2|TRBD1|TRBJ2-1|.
TGTGCCAGCAGCTCCCGGGACAGGGGCTCCTACAATGAGCAGCTCTTC
CASSSRDRGSYNEQLF
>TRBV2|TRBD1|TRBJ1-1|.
TGTGCCAGCAGTGGAAACAGGGGGGGGAAAACTGAAGCTTTCTTT
CASSGNRGGKTEAFF
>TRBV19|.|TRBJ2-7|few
TGTGCCAGTAGTATTGCTAGCTCCTACGAGCAGTACTTC
CASSIASSYEQYF
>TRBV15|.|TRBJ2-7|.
TGTGCCACCAGCAGTGAGTCGAAACTGGCGGTTCCTCACTACGAGCAGTACTTC
CATSSESKLAVPHYEQYF
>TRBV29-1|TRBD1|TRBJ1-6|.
TGCAGCGTTGCTGAGGGGGCATTTAATTCACCCCTCCACTTT
CSVAEGAFNSPLHF
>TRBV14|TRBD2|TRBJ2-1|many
TGTGCCAGCGCGGGGGGGCGTTACAATGAGCAGTTCTTC
CASAGGRYNEQFF
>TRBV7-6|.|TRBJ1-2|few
TGTGCCAGCAGCCGACAGGCCTGGGATGGCTACACCTTC
CASSRQAWDGYTF
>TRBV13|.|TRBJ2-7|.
TGTGCCAGCAGCTTAGGACTAGCCCACGAGCAGTACTTC
CASSLGLAHEQYF
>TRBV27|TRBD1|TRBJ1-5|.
TGTGCCAGCAGTCCATCCTATCGACAGGGGCTTTATCAGCCCCAGCATTTT
CASSPSYRQGLYQPQHF
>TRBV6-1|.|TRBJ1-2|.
TGTGCCAGCAGCATTGGGGTCGGACAGTATGGCTACACCTTC
CASSIGVGQYGYTF
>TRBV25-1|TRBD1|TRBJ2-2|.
TGTGCCAGCGGTCAAACAGGGGGCTCCCTGTCCGGGGAGCTGTTTTTT
CASGQTGGSLSGELFF
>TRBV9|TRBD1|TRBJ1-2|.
TGTGCCAGCAGCGGCGGGGGGACAGGGGATGGCTACACCTTC
CASSGGGTGDGYTF
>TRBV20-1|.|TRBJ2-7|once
TGCAGTGACCCGCCGGAATACGAGCAGTACTTC
CSDPPEYEQYF
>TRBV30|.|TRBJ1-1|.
TGTGCCTGGAACACACAGGTGAACACTGAAGCTTTCTTT
CAWNTQVNTEAFF
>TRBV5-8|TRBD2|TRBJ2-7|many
TGTGCCAGCAGTCCTGGACTAGTCTACGAGCAGTACTTC
CASSPGLVYEQYF
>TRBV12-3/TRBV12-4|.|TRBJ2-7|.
TGTGCCAGCAGCTTGGCTGGGGTAGGGCAGTACTTC
CASSLAGVGQYF
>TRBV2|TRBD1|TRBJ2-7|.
TGTGCCAGCAGCCGGGGACAGCTTTACGAGCAGTACTTC
CASSRGQLYEQYF
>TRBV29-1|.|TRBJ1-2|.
TGCAGCGGACGACAGGAAAGCGGCTACACCTTC
CSGRQESGYTF
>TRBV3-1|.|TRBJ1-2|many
TGTGCCAGCAGCCAACTCTATGGCTACACCTTC
CASSQLYGYTF
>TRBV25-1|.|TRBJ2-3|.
TGTGCCAGCAGTAGTCGGGAATCAAGGGCGGATACGCAGTATTTT
CASSSRESRADTQYF
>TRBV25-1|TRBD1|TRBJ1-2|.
TGTGCCAGCAGTGCGACAGGGGCGGGCTATGGCTACACCTTC
CASSATGAGYGYTF
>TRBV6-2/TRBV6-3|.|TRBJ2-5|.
TGTGCCAGCAGACTGAATCCGGGACGGGCAGAAGAGACCCAGTACTTC
CASRLNPGRAEETQYF
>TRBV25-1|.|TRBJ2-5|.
TGTGCCAGCAGTGATTGGGGCAGCCAAGAGACCCAGTACTTC
CASSDWGSQETQYF
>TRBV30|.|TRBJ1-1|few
TGTGCCTGGGGGGGGAGCCCGGCTGAAGCTTTCTTT
CAWGGSPAEAFF
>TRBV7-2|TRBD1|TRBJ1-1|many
TGTGCCAGCAGCACGACACAGACAGGGGTCACTGAAGCTTTCTTT
CASSTTQTGVTEAFF
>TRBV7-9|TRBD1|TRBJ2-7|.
TGTGCCAGCAGCCCGCCAGGGGGTAGCTACGAGCAGTACTTC
CASSPPGGSYEQYF
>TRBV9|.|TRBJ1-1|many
TGTGCCAGCAGCGTAGGGTACTTGGGGACTGAAGCTTTCTTT
CASSVGYLGTEAFF
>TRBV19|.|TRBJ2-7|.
TGTGCCAGTAGTATTGGGACGGGAACCTACGAGCAGTACTTC
CASSIGTGTYEQYF
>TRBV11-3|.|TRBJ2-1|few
TGTGCCAGCAGCTTAGAGTTTGGTAATGAGCAGTTCTTC
CASSLEFGNEQFF
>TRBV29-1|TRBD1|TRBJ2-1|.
TGCAGCGTAGACAGGGGGCGCAATGAGCAGTTCTTC
CSVDRGRNEQFF
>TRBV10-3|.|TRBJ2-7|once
TGTGCCATCGGTCAGATGCCTCCGTACGAGCAGTACTTC
CAIGQMPPYEQYF
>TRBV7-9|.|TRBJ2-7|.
TGTGCCAGCAGCGCCGGGTCCTTCTACGAGCAGTACTTC
CASSAGSFYEQYF
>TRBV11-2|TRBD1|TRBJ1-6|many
TGTGCCAGCAGCTTAGAGAACAAGGGACAGGGGCTCCTGTTTAATTCACCCCTCCACTTT
CASSLENKGQGLLFNSPLHF
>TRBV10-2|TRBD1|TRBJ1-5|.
TGCGCCAGCAGTGAGGACAGGGGAGTTCAGCCCCAGCATTTT
CASSEDRGVQPQHF
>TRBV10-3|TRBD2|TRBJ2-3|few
TGTGCCATCAGTGAGCCAGCGGGGGGGACAGATACGCAGTATTTT
CAISEPAGGTDTQYF
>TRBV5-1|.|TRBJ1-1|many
TGCGCCAGCAGCTACGGACAAGAAGCTTTCTTT
CASSYGQEAFF
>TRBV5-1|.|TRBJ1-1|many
TGCGCCAGCAGCTTAAGGGGCCGGGACACTGAAGCTTTCTTT
CASSLRGRDTEAFF
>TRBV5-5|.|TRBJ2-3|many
TGTGCCAGCAGCTTGTTTGGCACAGATACGCAGTATTTT
CASSLFGTDTQYF
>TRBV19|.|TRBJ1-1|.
TGTGCCAGTAGTGCCACAGGGTTTGGCACTGAAGCTTTCTTT
CASSATGFGTEAFF
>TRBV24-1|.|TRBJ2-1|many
TGTGCCACCAGTGATCCAACCTCGACAGGGAGGGACGACTACAATGAGCAGTCCTTC
CATSDPTSTGRDDYNEQSF
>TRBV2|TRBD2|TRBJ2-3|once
TGTGCCAGCAGGCGGGAGACGATCACAGATACGCAGTATTTT
CASRRETITDTQYF
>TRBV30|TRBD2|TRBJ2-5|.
TGTGCCTGGAGTGTAGGGACTAGCGGCCAAGAGACCCAGTACTTC
CAWSVGTSGQETQYF
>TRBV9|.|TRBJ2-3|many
TGTGCCAGCAGCGTAGTGAGCACAGATACGCAGTATTTT
CASSVVSTDTQYF
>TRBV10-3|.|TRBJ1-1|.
TGTGCCATCAGTGAGCCAAAGCCAGTTCCGAGTGAAGCTTTCTTT
CAISEPKPVPSEAFF
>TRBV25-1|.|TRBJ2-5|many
TGTGCCAGCAGTGAACCCAACAGGGAAGAGACCCAGTACTTC
CASSEPNREETQYF
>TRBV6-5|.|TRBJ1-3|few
TGTGCCAGCAGTTACGCGGGGAGGGGAAACACCATATATTTT
CASSYAGRGNTIYF
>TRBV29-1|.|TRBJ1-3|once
TGCAGCGTTGAGGCCAGCGGTGGAAACACCATATATTTT
CSVEASGGNTIYF